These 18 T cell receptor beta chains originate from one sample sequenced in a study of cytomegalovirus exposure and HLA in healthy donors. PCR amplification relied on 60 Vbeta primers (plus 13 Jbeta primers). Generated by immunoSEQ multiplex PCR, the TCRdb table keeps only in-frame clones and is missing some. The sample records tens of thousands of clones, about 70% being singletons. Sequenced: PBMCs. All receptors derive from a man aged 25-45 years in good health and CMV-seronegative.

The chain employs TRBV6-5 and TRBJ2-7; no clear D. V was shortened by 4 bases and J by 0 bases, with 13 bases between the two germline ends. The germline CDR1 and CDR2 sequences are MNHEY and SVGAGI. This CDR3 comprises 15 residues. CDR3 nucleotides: TGTGCCAGCAGTTCCGCCTACCTTAGCTCCTACGAGCAGTACTTC. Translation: CASSSAYLSSYEQYF.

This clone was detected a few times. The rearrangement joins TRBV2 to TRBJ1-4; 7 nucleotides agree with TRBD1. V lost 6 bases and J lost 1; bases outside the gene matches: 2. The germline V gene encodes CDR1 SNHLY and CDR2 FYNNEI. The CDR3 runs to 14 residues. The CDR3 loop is CASRAGGTNEKLFF. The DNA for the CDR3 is TGTGCCAGCAGGGCAGGGGGAACTAATGAAAAACTGTTTTTT.

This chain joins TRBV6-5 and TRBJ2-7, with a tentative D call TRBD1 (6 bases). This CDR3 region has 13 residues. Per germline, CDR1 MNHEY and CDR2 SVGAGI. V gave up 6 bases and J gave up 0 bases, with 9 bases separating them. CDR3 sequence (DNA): TGTGCCAGCAGCAGGGACACCTCCTACGAGCAGTACTTC. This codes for CASSRDTSYEQYF.

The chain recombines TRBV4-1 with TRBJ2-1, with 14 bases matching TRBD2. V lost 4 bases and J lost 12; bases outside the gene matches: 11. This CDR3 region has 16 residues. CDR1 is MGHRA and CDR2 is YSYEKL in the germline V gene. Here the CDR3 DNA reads TGCGCCAGCAGCCTGGTGGAGACTAGCGGGAGGGATGGGCAGTTCTTC. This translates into CASSLVETSGRDGQFF.

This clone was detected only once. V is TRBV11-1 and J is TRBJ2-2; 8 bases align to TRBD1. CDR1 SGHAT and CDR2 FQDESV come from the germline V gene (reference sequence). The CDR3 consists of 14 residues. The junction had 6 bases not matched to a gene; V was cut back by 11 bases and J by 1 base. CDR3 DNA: TGTGCCGTCCGGGACAGGAGGAACACCGGGGAGCTGTTTTTT. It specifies CAVRDRRNTGELFF.

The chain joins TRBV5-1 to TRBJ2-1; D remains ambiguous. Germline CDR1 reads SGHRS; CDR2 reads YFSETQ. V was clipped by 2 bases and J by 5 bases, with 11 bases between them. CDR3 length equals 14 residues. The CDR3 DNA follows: TGCGCCAGCAGCTTACCCGCTTCGGACAATGAGCAGTTCTTC. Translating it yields CASSLPASDNEQFF.

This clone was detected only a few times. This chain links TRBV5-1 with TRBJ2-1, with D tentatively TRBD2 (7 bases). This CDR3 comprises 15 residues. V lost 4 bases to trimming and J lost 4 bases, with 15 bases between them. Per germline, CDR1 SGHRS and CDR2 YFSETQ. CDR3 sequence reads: CASSRPGGEYNEQFF. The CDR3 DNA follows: TGCGCCAGCAGCCGACCGGGGGGCGAGTACAATGAGCAGTTCTTC.

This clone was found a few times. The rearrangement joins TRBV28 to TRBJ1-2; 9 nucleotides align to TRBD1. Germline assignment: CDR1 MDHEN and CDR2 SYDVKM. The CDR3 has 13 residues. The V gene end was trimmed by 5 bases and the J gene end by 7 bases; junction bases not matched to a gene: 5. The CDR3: CASSLTGGSGYTF. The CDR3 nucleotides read TGTGCCAGCAGTCTCACAGGGGGCTCTGGCTACACCTTC.

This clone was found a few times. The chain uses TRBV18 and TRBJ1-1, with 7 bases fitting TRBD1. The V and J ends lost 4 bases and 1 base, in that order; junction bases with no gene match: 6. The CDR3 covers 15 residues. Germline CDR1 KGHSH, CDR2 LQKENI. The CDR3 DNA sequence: TGTGCCAGCTCACGGGACAGACCTTCGAACACTGAAGCTTTCTTT. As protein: CASSRDRPSNTEAFF.

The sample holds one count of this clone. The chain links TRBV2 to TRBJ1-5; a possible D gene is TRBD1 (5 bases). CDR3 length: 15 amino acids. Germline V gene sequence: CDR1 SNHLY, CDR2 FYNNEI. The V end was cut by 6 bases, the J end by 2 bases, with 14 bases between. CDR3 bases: TGTGCCAGCAGCGTCGGGGGGTTTGGCAATCAGCCCCAGCATTTT. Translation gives CASSVGGFGNQPQHF. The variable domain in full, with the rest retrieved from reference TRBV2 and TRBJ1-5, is EPEVTQTPSHQVTQMGQEVILRCVPISNHLYFYWYRQILGQKVEFLVSFYNNEISEKSEIFDDQFSVERPDGSNFTLKIRSTKLEDSAMYFCASSVGGFGNQPQHFGDGTRLSIL.

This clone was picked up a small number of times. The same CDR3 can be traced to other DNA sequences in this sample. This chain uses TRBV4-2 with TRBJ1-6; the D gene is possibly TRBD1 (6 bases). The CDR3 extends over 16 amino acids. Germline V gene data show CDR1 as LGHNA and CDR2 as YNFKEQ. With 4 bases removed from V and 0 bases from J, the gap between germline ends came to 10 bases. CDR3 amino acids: CASSLGASSYNSPLHF. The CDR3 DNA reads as TGTGCCAGCAGCCTGGGGGCCAGCTCCTATAATTCACCCCTCCACTTT.

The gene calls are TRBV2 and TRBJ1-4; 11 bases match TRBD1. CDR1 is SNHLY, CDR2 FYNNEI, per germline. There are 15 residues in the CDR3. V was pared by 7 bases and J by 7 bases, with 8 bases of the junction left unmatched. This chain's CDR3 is CASNNPGTGGEKLFF. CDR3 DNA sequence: TGTGCCAGCAACAACCCCGGGACAGGGGGTGAAAAACTGTTTTTT.

In DNA form, the CDR3 reads TGCGCCAGCAGCCAAGGAACGGGACAGGGCTCCTACGAGCAGTACTTC. It specifies CASSQGTGQGSYEQYF. The V and J genes are TRBV4-1 and TRBJ2-7, with TRBD1 matching 9 bases. The germline gives CDR1 MGHRA, CDR2 YSYEKL. The CDR3 totals 16 residues. V trimming: 1 base; J trimming: 0 bases; junction bases outside the gene matches: 4.

CDR3 residues: CASSLMAREGYEQYF. The CDR3 nucleotides read TGCGCCAGCAGCTTGATGGCCAGGGAGGGCTACGAGCAGTACTTC. The genes are TRBV5-1 and TRBJ2-7, with TRBD2 matching over 7 bases. This CDR3 spans 15 amino acids. Germline assignment: CDR1 SGHRS and CDR2 YFSETQ. Trimming at V came to 1 base and at J to 3 bases, leaving 7 bases not matched to a gene.

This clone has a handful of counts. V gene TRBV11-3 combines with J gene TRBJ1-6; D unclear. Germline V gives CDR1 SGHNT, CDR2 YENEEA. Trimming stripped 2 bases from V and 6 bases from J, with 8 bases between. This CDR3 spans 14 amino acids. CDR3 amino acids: CASSLRGFNSPLHF. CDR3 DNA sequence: TGTGCCAGCAGCTTACGAGGGTTTAATTCACCCCTCCACTTT.

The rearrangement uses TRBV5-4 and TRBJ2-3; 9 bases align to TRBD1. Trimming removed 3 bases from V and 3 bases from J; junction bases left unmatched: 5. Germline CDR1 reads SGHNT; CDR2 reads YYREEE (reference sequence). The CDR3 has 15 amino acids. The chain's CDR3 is CASSSGQGKTDTQYF. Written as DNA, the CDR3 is TGTGCCAGCAGCTCGGGACAGGGTAAGACAGATACGCAGTATTTT.

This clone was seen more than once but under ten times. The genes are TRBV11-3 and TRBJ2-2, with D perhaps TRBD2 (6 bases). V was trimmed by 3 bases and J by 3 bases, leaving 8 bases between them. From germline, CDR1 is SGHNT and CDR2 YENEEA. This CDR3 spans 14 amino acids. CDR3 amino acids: CASSFGGDTGELFF. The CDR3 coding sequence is TGTGCCAGCAGCTTCGGAGGGGACACCGGGGAGCTGTTTTTT.

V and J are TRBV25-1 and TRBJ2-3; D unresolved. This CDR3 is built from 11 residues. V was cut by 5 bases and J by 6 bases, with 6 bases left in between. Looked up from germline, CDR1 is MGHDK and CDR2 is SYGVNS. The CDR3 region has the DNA TGTGCCAGCAGTTTCTCGGATACGCAGTATTTT. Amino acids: CASSFSDTQYF.